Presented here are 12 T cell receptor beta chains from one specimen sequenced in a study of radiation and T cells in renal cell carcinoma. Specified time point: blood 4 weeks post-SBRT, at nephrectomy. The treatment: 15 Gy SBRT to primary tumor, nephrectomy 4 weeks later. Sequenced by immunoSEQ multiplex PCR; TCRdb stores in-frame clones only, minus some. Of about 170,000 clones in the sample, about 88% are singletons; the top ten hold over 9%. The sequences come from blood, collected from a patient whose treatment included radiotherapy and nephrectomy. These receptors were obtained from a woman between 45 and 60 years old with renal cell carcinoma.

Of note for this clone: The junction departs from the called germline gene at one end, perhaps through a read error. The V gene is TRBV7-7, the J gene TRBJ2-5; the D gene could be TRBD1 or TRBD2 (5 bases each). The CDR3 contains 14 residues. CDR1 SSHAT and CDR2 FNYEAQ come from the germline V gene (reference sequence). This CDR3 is CASSPTGLGETQYF. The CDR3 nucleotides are TGTGCTAGCAGTCCTACAGGACTGGGGGAGACCCAGTACTTC.

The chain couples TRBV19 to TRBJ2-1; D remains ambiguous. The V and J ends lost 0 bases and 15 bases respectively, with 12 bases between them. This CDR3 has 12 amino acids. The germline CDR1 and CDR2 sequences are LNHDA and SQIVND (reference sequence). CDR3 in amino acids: CASSIDWPVRFF. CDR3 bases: TGTGCCAGTAGTATAGACTGGCCCGTGAGGTTCTTC.

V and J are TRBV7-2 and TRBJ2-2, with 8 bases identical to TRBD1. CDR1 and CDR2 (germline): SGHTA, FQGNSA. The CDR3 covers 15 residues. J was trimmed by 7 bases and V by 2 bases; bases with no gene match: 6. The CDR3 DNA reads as TGTGCCAGCAGCTTAAGGGGGACAGGACACGGGGAGCTGTTTTTT. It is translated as CASSLRGTGHGELFF.

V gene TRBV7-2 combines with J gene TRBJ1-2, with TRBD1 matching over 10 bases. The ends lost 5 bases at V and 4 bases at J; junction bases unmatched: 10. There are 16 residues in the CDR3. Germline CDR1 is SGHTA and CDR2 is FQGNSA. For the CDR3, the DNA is TGTGCCAGCAGCCCGGACAGGGGGATAACTACCTATGGCTACACCTTC. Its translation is CASSPDRGITTYGYTF.

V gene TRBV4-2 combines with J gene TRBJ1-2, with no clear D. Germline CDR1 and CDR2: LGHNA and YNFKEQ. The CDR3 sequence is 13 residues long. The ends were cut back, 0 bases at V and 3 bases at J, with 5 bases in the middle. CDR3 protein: CASSQEPYYGYTF. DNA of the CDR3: TGTGCCAGCAGCCAAGAACCCTACTATGGCTACACCTTC.

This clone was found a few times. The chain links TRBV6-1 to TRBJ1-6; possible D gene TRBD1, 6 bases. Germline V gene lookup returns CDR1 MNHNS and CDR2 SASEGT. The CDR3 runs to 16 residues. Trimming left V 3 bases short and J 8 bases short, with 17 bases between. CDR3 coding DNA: TGTGCCAGCAGTGACCCCTCGCGGGGGGCTTATTCACCCCTCCACTTT. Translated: CASSDPSRGAYSPLHF.

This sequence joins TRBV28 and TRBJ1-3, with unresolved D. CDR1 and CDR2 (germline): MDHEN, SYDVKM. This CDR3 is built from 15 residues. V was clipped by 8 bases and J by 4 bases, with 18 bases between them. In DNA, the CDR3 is TGTGCCAGCGGCTTACACCCCTCGGGCGGAAACACCATATATTTT. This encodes CASGLHPSGGNTIYF.

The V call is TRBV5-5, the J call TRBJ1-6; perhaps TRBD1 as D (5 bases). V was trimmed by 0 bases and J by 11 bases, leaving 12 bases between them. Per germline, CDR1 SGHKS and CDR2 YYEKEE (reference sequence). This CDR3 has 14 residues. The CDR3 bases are TGTGCCAGCAGCTTGGCCAGGGCAGAGACACCCCTCCACTTT. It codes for CASSLARAETPLHF.

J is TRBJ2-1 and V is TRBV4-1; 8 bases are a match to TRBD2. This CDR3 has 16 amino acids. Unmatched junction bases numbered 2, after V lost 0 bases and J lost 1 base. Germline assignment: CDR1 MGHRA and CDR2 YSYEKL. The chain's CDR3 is CASSQEAGVSYNEQFF. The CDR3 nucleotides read TGCGCCAGCAGCCAAGAAGCGGGGGTTTCCTACAATGAGCAGTTCTTC.

CDR3 loop: CASSFGPRETQYF. CDR3 nucleotide sequence: TGTGCCAGCAGCTTTGGCCCACGGGAGACCCAGTACTTC. The chain has TRBV7-2 and TRBJ2-5; D gene ambiguous. Trimming pared 3 bases from V and 5 bases from J, leaving 10 bases between. The CDR3 extends over 13 amino acids. Germline V gene sequence: CDR1 SGHTA, CDR2 FQGNSA.

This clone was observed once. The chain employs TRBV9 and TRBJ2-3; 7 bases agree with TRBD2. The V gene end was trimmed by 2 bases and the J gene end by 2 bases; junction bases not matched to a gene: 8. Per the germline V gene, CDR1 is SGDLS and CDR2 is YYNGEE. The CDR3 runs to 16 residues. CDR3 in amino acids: CASSVSPGGLTDTQYF. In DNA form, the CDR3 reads TGTGCCAGCAGCGTCAGCCCGGGGGGACTCACAGATACGCAGTATTTT.

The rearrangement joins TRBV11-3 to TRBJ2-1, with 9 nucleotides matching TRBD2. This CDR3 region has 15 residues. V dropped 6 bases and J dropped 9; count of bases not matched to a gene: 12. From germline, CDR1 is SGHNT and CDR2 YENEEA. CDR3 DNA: TGTGCCAGCAGTCAACTAGCGGGTGCGGGTAGTGAGCAGTTCTTC. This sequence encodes CASSQLAGAGSEQFF.